Listed here is a single T cell receptor beta chain. The data belong to a study of blood T cell repertoires in COVID-19. TCRdb's table, derived via immunoSEQ multiplex PCR, lists solely in-frame clones and lacks some. Of about 270,000 clones in the sample, more than 80% are singletons; the top ten hold 2.4%. The CDR3 has 14 residues. Per germline, CDR1 LGHDT and CDR2 YNNKEL (reference sequence). Trimming pared 4 bases from V and 6 bases from J, leaving 16 bases between. The genes are TRBV3-1 (or the pseudogene TRBV3-2) and TRBJ2-7, with a weak D call TRBD1 (5 bases). The TCR comes from a woman between 18 and 30 years old who had recovered from COVID-19. The sequenced material came from PBMCs or T cells enriched from blood (not recorded which). The chain's CDR3 is CASSRWGRAFEQYF. Here the CDR3 DNA reads TGTGCCAGCAGCCGATGGGGCAGGGCGTTCGAGCAGTACTTC.